This T cell receptor beta chain was found in a study of blood T cell repertoires in COVID-19. Study in general: COVID-19 samples collected from the United States, Italy and Spain covered acute and convalescent phases. The cDNA or gDNA used as material had been derived from T cells, B-cell-depleted T cells, or PBMCs.

Authors' analysis steps: Reference gene primer amplification gave nucleated cell count estimates. Libraries were prepared by immunoSEQ multiplex PCR; TCRdb keeps only in-frame clonotypes and omits some of them. That table supplies the V and J calls and clone size; D and trimming were determined from the DNA. The table lists fewer than 35,000 clones, 91% of them singletons. Germline V gene sequence: CDR1 KGHSH, CDR2 LQKENI. V lost 6 bases to trimming and J lost 6 bases; unmatched junction nucleotides: 8. The CDR3 length is 15 residues. This receptor was taken from a human donor with active COVID-19. The donor label of this sample is uncertain. The sequenced material came from peripheral blood. The V gene is TRBV18, the J gene TRBJ1-6, with 7 bases that match TRBD1. The CDR3 sequence: CASSDRQGLNSPLHF. The CDR3 coding sequence is TGTGCCAGCTCGGACCGACAGGGCCTTAATTCACCCCTCCACTTT. The full variable domain, rest sourced from reference TRBV18 and TRBJ1-6, is NAGVMQNPRHLVRRRGQEARLRCSPMKGHSHVYWYRQLPEEGLKFMVYLQKENIIDESGMPKERFSAEFPKEGPSILRIQQVVRGDSAAYFCASSDRQGLNSPLHFGNGTRLTVT.